These 2 T cell receptor beta chains came from one sample sequenced in a study of OX40 agonist ivuxolimab in advanced cancers. Measured with immunoSEQ multiplex PCR; TCRdb has only the in-frame clones, and not every one. Of approximately 58,000 clones in the sample, around 93% were seen once. This sample comprised CD4+ or CD8+ T cells sorted from blood, obtained in a trial of the OX40 agonist ivuxolimab. These receptors all stem from an adult with an advanced solid tumor such as melanoma, head and neck, liver or kidney cancer.

The genes are TRBV10-2 and TRBJ1-1; TRBD1 is a possible D gene (6 bases). V shed 2 bases and J shed 2 bases, with 12 bases lying between them. In germline, CDR1 is WSHSY, CDR2 SAAADI. CDR3 size: 15 residues. The CDR3 DNA reads as TGCGCCAGCAGTGAGCCACAGGGAATTAACACTGAAGCTTTCTTT. It translates to CASSEPQGINTEAFF.

The chain has TRBV2 and TRBJ2-1, with a possible D match to TRBD2 (5 bases). The CDR3 is made up of 12 amino acids. Trimming took 7 bases from V and 1 from J, leaving 5 bases between them. CDR1 is SNHLY, CDR2 FYNNEI, per germline. CDR3 in DNA: TGTGCCAGCAAGCGGTCCTACAATGAGCAGTTCTTC. Translated, it gives CASKRSYNEQFF.